These 18 T cell receptor beta chains came from one sample sequenced in a study of cytomegalovirus exposure and HLA in healthy donors. The PCR employed 60 Vbeta primers together with 13 Jbeta primers. TCRdb's table, derived via immunoSEQ multiplex PCR, lists solely in-frame clones and lacks some. The repertoire has tens of thousands of clones, roughly 80% of them found once; the top ten carry approximately 1.1%. Material for sequencing was PBMCs. The receptor source for this set is a girl aged 2-10 years in good health and CMV-seropositive.

The chain has TRBV30 and TRBJ2-7, with D possibly being TRBD1 (6 bases). The CDR3 is 14 amino acids. CDR1 and CDR2 from the germline V gene are GTSNPN and SVGIG (reference sequence). Trimming removed 0 bases from V and 6 bases from J, with 15 bases in between. Here the CDR3 reads CAWSVANREAEQYF. As DNA, the CDR3 is TGTGCCTGGAGTGTAGCCAACAGGGAAGCCGAGCAGTACTTC.

The J gene is TRBJ1-2, the V gene TRBV30; 7 bases map to TRBD1. From germline, CDR1 is GTSNPN and CDR2 SVGIG (reference sequence). Trimming at V came to 4 bases and at J to 7 bases, leaving 9 bases not matched to a gene. The CDR3 spans 13 residues. CDR3 sequence reads: CAWTRQGTVGYTF. CDR3 bases: TGTGCCTGGACCAGACAGGGAACGGTTGGCTACACCTTC. Supplemented by reference TRBV30 and TRBJ1-2, the full variable domain reads SQTIHQWPATLVQPVGSPLSLECTVEGTSNPNLYWYRQAAGRGLQLLFYSVGIGQISSEVPQNLSASRPQDRQFILSSKKLLLSDSGFYLCAWTRQGTVGYTFGSGTRLTVV.

The rearrangement links TRBV27 to TRBJ1-1; no reliable D call. The CDR3 extends over 13 amino acids. Germline V gene data show CDR1 as MNHEY and CDR2 as SMNVEV (reference sequence). V was shortened by 2 bases and J by 3 bases, with 7 bases between the two germline ends. The CDR3, as DNA: TGTGCCAGCAGTTTAGCGAGGGACACTGAAGCTTTCTTT. Translated, it gives CASSLARDTEAFF.

The chain combines TRBV7-9 with TRBJ2-1, with a tentative D call TRBD1 (5 bases). From germline, CDR1 is SEHNR and CDR2 FQNEAQ (reference sequence). The CDR3 covers 16 residues. V lost 5 bases to trimming and J lost 0 bases, with 14 bases between them. Here the CDR3 reads CASSTGRQISYNEQFF. DNA for the CDR3: TGTGCCAGCAGCACCGGTAGACAGATCTCCTACAATGAGCAGTTCTTC.

This chain connects TRBV27 to TRBJ2-7; 7 positions match TRBD1. Germline V CDR1 and CDR2: MNHEY, SMNVEV (reference sequence). The CDR3 consists of 15 residues. Losses at the gene ends were 5 bases for V and 2 bases for J; bases not matched to a gene: 9. This CDR3 reads CASSEEQGPTYEQYF. The CDR3 nucleotides read TGTGCCAGCAGTGAGGAACAGGGGCCCACCTACGAGCAGTACTTC.

Turning to this clone: Other nucleotide sequences in the sample specify the same CDR3. The rearrangement joins TRBV6-5 to TRBJ1-2; 7 bases line up with TRBD1. Germline CDR1 and CDR2: MNHEY and SVGAGI. The trim removed 6 bases at V and 4 bases at J, leaving 5 bases unmatched. The CDR3 sequence is 13 residues long. The CDR3 coding sequence is TGTGCCAGCAGCCCCGGACAGGCCTATGGCTACACCTTC. This codes for CASSPGQAYGYTF.

The chain combines TRBV28 with TRBJ1-1; possible D gene TRBD1, 5 bases. The germline V gene encodes CDR1 MDHEN and CDR2 SYDVKM. Between the trimmed V and J ends, which lost 3 bases and 8 bases, there was a span of 13 bases. The CDR3 is 13 amino acids. The CDR3 loop reads CASSFDNRFEAFF. CDR3 bases: TGTGCCAGCAGTTTTGATAACAGGTTCGAAGCTTTCTTT.

The chain carries TRBV6-5 and TRBJ2-2, with D possibly TRBD2 on 5 matching bases. The CDR3 runs 15 residues. V shed 3 bases and J shed 6 bases, with 14 bases lying between them. The V gene's germline CDR1 is MNHEY and CDR2 SVGAGI. CDR3: CASSYGRTFAGELFF. The CDR3 bases are TGTGCCAGCAGTTATGGGAGAACCTTCGCCGGGGAGCTGTTTTTT.

The V and J genes are TRBV5-6 and TRBJ1-1, with 10 bases that match TRBD1. The CDR3 length is 15 residues. V was clipped by 3 bases and J by 6 bases; unmatched bases: 8. Looked up from germline, CDR1 is SGHDT and CDR2 is YYEEEE. The CDR3 sequence: CASSSTGGWVAEAFF. CDR3 DNA: TGTGCCAGCAGCTCGACAGGGGGCTGGGTCGCTGAAGCTTTCTTT.

This clone showed up just a few times. CDR3 sequence (DNA): TGTGCCAGCAGTGAAGGGACAGGGGGAAACACCATATATTTT. This sequence encodes CASSEGTGGNTIYF. J is TRBJ1-3 and V is TRBV6-1, with TRBD1 matching 8 bases. The CDR3 covers 14 residues. The germline V gene encodes CDR1 MNHNS and CDR2 SASEGT. V lost 1 base, J lost 4 bases, and 0 bases stayed unmatched.

This clone was found a few times. The chain uses TRBV27 and TRBJ2-7; tentative D call: TRBD2 (5 bases). The CDR3 has 15 residues. Germline CDR1 and CDR2: MNHEY and SMNVEV (reference sequence). Between the trimmed V and J ends, which lost 5 bases and 3 bases, there was a span of 17 bases. CDR3 amino acids: CASSPSNARDYEQYF. The CDR3 region has the DNA TGTGCCAGCAGTCCTTCCAATGCCCGGGACTACGAGCAGTACTTC.

The rearrangement links TRBV11-2 to TRBJ1-2; D not resolved. Germline CDR1 and CDR2: SGHAT and FQNNGV. CDR3 length: 15 amino acids. The ends were cut back, 5 bases at V and 8 bases at J, with 21 bases in the middle. In DNA form, the CDR3 reads TGTGCCAGCAGCCAACGTTACGGGGAGGATAACGGCTACACCTTC. Protein: CASSQRYGEDNGYTF.

V is TRBV10-1 and J is TRBJ1-2; tentatively, D is TRBD1 (6 bases). Trimming pared 5 bases from V and 5 bases from J, leaving 18 bases between. CDR1 and CDR2 (germline): WNHNN, SYGVQD (reference sequence). The CDR3 has 15 amino acids. CDR3 nucleotide sequence: TGCGCCAGCAGTTCCAGACAGGATGGAACATATGGCTACACCTTC. Its translation is CASSSRQDGTYGYTF.

The chain recombines TRBV6-1 with TRBJ1-4, with D perhaps matching TRBD1 (5 bases). The CDR3 runs 15 residues. Trimming took 1 base from V and 8 from J, leaving 14 bases between them. Germline CDR1 reads MNHNS; CDR2 reads SASEGT. The CDR3: CASSEGFQGREKLFF. The CDR3, as DNA: TGTGCCAGCAGTGAAGGGTTCCAGGGTAGGGAAAAACTGTTTTTT.

V is TRBV19 and J is TRBJ2-1, with 10 bases matching TRBD2. V was clipped by 5 bases and J by 1 base; unmatched bases: 2. The CDR3 is 15 residues long. Per germline, CDR1 LNHDA and CDR2 SQIVND (reference sequence). The CDR3 DNA follows: TGTGCCAGTAGTTTTAGCGGGAGGTCCTACAATGAGCAGTTCTTC. It is translated as CASSFSGRSYNEQFF. Drawing the rest from reference TRBV19 and TRBJ2-1, the complete variable domain is DGGITQSPKYLFRKEGQNVTLSCEQNLNHDAMYWYRQDPGQGLRLIYYSQIVNDFQKGDIAEGYSVSREKKESFPLTVTSAQKNPTAFYLCASSFSGRSYNEQFFGPGTRLTVL.

The chain carries TRBV30 and TRBJ1-1; unclear D gene. Germline values: CDR1 GTSNPN, CDR2 SVGIG (reference sequence). V was trimmed by 4 bases and J by 3 bases, leaving 21 bases between them. The CDR3 totals 16 residues. CDR3 nucleotide sequence: TGTGCCTGGAACTCCTACTCACCCTGGCGGCACACTGAAGCTTTCTTT. Residues: CAWNSYSPWRHTEAFF.

The chain carries TRBV30 and TRBJ2-2; tentatively, D is TRBD1 (6 bases). The CDR3 length is 13 residues. CDR1 and CDR2 from the germline V gene are GTSNPN and SVGIG (reference sequence). V gave up 0 bases and J gave up 6 bases, with 8 bases separating them. The DNA for the CDR3 is TGTGCCTGGAGTGTATACAGGGCCGGGGAGCTGTTTTTT. Protein product: CAWSVYRAGELFF.

V usage is TRBV6-1 and J usage is TRBJ1-2; 7 bases match TRBD1. This CDR3 has 13 residues. Germline lookup yields CDR1 MNHNS and CDR2 SASEGT. The V gene end was trimmed by 10 bases and the J gene end by 5 bases; junction bases not matched to a gene: 10. CDR3 sequence reads: CATKQGGTYGYTF. The CDR3 bases are TGTGCCACCAAGCAGGGGGGCACATATGGCTACACCTTC.